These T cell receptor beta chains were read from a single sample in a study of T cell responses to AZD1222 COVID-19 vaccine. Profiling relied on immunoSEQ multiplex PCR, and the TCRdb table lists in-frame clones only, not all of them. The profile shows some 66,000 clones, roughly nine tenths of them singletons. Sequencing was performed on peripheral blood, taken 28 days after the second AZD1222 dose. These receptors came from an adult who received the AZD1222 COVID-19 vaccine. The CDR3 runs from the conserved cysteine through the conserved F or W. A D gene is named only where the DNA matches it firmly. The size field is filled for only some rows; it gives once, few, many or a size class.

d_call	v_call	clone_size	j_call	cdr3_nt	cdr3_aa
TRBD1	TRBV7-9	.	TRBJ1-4	TGTGCCAGCCACGGACAGGGCGGGGAAAAACTGTTTTTT	CASHGQGGEKLFF
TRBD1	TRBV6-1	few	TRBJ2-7	TGTGCCAGCAGTGAATTAGGGGGGACAGGGTGGGACGAGCAGTACTTC	CASSELGGTGWDEQYF
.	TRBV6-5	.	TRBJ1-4	TGTGCCAGCTCCGGGGCTCGAGATGAAAAACTGTTTTTT	CASSGARDEKLFF
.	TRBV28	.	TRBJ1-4	TGTGCCAGCAGTACCCCAGGGGCAACTAATGAAAAACTGTTTTTT	CASSTPGATNEKLFF
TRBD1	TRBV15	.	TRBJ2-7	TGTGCCACCAGCACTTTGTCGGGACAGGGATACGAGCAGTACTTC	CATSTLSGQGYEQYF
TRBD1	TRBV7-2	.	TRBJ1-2	TGTGCCAGCAGCAGGACAGGGTTTTTTAGGGATGGGAAGAACTATGGCTACACCTTC	CASSRTGFFRDGKNYGYTF
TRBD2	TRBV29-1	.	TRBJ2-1	TGCAGCGCCGGGACTAGCGGGAGCAATGAGCAGTTCTTC	CSAGTSGSNEQFF
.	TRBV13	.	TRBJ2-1	TGTGCCAGCAGCTTAGAAGTGGACTACAATGAGCAGTTCTTC	CASSLEVDYNEQFF
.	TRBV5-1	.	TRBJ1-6	TGCGCCAGCAGCTTGGGCCTGGAGTATAATTCACCCCTCCACTTT	CASSLGLEYNSPLHF
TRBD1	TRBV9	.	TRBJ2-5	TGTGCCAGCAGCGTCGGACAGGGGAAAGAGACCCAGTACTTC	CASSVGQGKETQYF
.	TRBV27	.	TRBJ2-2	TGTGCCAGCAGCCACACCGGGGAGCTGTTTTTT	CASSHTGELFF
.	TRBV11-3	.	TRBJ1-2	TGTGCCACCTCCAACTCCGGGACCCTTTACGGCTACACCTTC	CATSNSGTLYGYTF
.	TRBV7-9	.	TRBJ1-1	TGTGCCAGCAGCTTGGCGTACTACGCGTGGACTGAAGCTTTCTTT	CASSLAYYAWTEAFF
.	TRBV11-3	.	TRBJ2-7	TGTGCCAGCAGCTTAAGGGTAGGCTACGAGCAGTACTTC	CASSLRVGYEQYF
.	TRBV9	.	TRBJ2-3	TGTGCCAGCAGCGTAGCTGCGACAGATACGCAGTATTTT	CASSVAATDTQYF
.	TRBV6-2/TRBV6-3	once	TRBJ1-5	TGTGCCAGCAGTCCCCAAAATCTACCCAATCAGCCCCAGCATTTT	CASSPQNLPNQPQHF
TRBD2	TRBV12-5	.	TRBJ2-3	TGTGCTAGTGGTTCTCCTAGCGGGAGGGCCTATGATACGCAGTATTTT	CASGSPSGRAYDTQYF
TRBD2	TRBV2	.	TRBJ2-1	TGTGCTGGGCGGGAGAGAAGAGAGCAGTTCTTC	CAGRERREQFF
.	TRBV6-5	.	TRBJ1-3	TGTGCCAGCATCCGGGTCCCCACTGGAAACACCATATATTTT	CASIRVPTGNTIYF
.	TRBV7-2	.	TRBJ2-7	TGTGCCAGCAGCTTAGCCGCGGTTGCGGGAAACTCCTACGAGCAGTACTTC	CASSLAAVAGNSYEQYF
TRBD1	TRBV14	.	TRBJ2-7	TGTGCCAGCAGCCTACAGGGGGTGACCTACGAGCAGTACTTC	CASSLQGVTYEQYF
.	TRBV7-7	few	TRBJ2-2	TGTGCCAGCAGCTTAGTGGCGGGATCCACCGGGGAGCTGTTTTTT	CASSLVAGSTGELFF
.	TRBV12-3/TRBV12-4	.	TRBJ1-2	TGTGCCAGCAGGGACAATGGCTACACCTTC	CASRDNGYTF
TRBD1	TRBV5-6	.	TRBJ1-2	TGTGCCAGCAGTCTGGGACAGGTCCTCTTGAGCGGCTACACCTTC	CASSLGQVLLSGYTF
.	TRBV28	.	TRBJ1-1	TGTGCCAGCAACCCAGGACAACGGAGGACTGAAGCTTTCTTT	CASNPGQRRTEAFF
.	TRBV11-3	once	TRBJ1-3	TGTGCCAGCAGCCCTCCTGGAAACACCATATATTTT	CASSPPGNTIYF
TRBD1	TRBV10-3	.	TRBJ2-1	TGTGCCATCAGTGAGCTCGGGACAGGGGTCAATGAGCAGTTCTTC	CAISELGTGVNEQFF
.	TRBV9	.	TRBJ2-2	TGTGCCAGCAGCGTAGGGGGAGGCACCGGGGAGCTGTTTTTT	CASSVGGGTGELFF
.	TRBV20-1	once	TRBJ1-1	TGCAGCGGGTCTGGAGGGACTGAAGCTTTCTTT	CSGSGGTEAFF
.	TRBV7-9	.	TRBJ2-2	TGTGCCAGCAGCTTGATCACCGGGGAGCTGTTTTTT	CASSLITGELFF
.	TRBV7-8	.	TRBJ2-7	TGTGCCAGCGGGGAGGACGGGTCCTACGAGCAGTACTTC	CASGEDGSYEQYF
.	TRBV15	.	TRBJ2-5	TGTGCCACCAGCAGAGGGTCAACTCAAGAGACCCAGTACTTC	CATSRGSTQETQYF
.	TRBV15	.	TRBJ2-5	TGTGCCACCAGCAGAGGCCCGACTAGGGAAGAGACCCAGTACTTC	CATSRGPTREETQYF
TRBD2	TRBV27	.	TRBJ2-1	TGTGCCAGCAGAACCCTTGGTAGCGGGGCTTTGAATGAGCAGTTCTTC	CASRTLGSGALNEQFF
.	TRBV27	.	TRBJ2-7	TGTGCCAGCAGTTTACGTCGGTCCTACGAGCAGTACTTC	CASSLRRSYEQYF
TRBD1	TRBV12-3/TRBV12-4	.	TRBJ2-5	TGTGCCAGCAGGCCTACAGGGGTGGAGACCCAGTACTTC	CASRPTGVETQYF
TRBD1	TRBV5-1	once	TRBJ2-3	TGCGCCAGCAGCCCGATACCGGGACAGGGGGATACGCAGTATTTT	CASSPIPGQGDTQYF
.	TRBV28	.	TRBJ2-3	TGTGCCACCCTTTCCCCCCAGTCGACGGATACGCAGTATTTT	CATLSPQSTDTQYF
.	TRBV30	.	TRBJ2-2	TGTGCCTGGAGTGTCACGCAACTGAACACCGGGGAGCTGTTTTTT	CAWSVTQLNTGELFF
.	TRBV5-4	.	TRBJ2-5	TGTGCCAGCAGCTTGAACAGCCTGGAGACCCAGTACTTC	CASSLNSLETQYF
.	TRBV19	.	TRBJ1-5	TGTGCCAGTAGCCACCCAGGGAATCAGCCCCAGCATTTT	CASSHPGNQPQHF
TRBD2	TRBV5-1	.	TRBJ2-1	TGCGCCAGCAGCCCCCCGCTAGCGGGAGGGGCCAGAGAGCAGTTCTTC	CASSPPLAGGAREQFF
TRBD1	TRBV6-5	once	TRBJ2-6	TGTGCCAGCAGCCGTGACAGGGCTGGGGCCAACGTCCTGACTTTC	CASSRDRAGANVLTF
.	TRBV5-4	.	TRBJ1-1	TGTGCCAGCAGCTTGGATCTTATTCAGGGCACTGAAGCTTTCTTT	CASSLDLIQGTEAFF
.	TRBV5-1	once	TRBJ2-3	TGCGCCAGCAGCTTGGGCGGAGACTCTAGCACAGATACGCAGTATTTT	CASSLGGDSSTDTQYF
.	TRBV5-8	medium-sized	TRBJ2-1	TGTGCCAGCAGCCGGCGGTACGACAATGAGCAGTTCTTC	CASSRRYDNEQFF